The 19 T cell receptor beta chains below all came from one sample that was sequenced in a study of radiotherapy plus CTLA-4 blockade in lung cancer. Profiled with immunoSEQ multiplex PCR; TCRdb holds only in-frame clones, not every one. The repertoire holds about 93,000 clones, with approximately 86% as singletons. Source: peripheral blood, taken from a patient treated with radiotherapy plus ipilimumab. Every receptor here comes from a human donor with non-small cell lung cancer that progressed on radiotherapy plus ipilimumab.

The rearrangement links TRBV10-2 to TRBJ1-1; D is undetermined. Trimming cost V 3 bases and J 5 bases, with 13 bases left between them. The CDR3 totals 14 residues. The germline gives CDR1 WSHSY, CDR2 SAAADI. The CDR3 DNA sequence: TGCGCCAGCAGTGACCGGCAGGAGGAAACTGAAGCTTTCTTT. Protein sequence: CASSDRQEETEAFF.

The chain combines TRBV30 with TRBJ2-7; 9 nucleotides align to TRBD2. CDR1 is GTSNPN and CDR2 is SVGIG in the germline V gene (reference sequence). Trimming at V came to 2 bases and at J to 13 bases, leaving 12 bases not matched to a gene. The CDR3 has 13 residues. The CDR3 loop reads CAWSPPGTSRPYF. CDR3 DNA: TGTGCCTGGAGTCCGCCCGGGACTAGCAGACCTTACTTC. The full variable domain, in which reference TRBV30 and TRBJ2-7 provide the parts outside the CDR3, is SQTIHQWPATLVQPVGSPLSLECTVEGTSNPNLYWYRQAAGRGLQLLFYSVGIGQISSEVPQNLSASRPQDRQFILSSKKLLLSDSGFYLCAWSPPGTSRPYFGPGTRLTVT.

This clone was seen only a few times. The gene calls are TRBV15 and TRBJ1-1, with D uncertain. With 6 bases removed from V and 1 base from J, the gap between germline ends came to 9 bases. The CDR3 sequence is 13 residues long. Germline V gene lookup returns CDR1 LNHNV and CDR2 YYDKDF (reference sequence). CDR3 bases: TGTGCCACCAGTCCATTTCCGAACACTGAAGCTTTCTTT. Translated: CATSPFPNTEAFF.

The rearrangement joins TRBV5-5 to TRBJ1-4; D gene uncertain. Deletions cut 5 bases from V and 4 bases from J, with 9 bases between. Germline-derived CDR1 and CDR2 are SGHKS and YYEKEE (reference sequence). This CDR3 has 13 amino acids. The CDR3 bases are TGTGCCAGCAGTGCCCGACTTAATGAAAAACTGTTTTTT. Encoded protein: CASSARLNEKLFF.

The chain recombines TRBV30 with TRBJ2-2; no definite D call. V was shortened by 0 bases and J by 4 bases, with 12 bases between the two germline ends. This CDR3 region has 15 residues. Per germline, CDR1 GTSNPN and CDR2 SVGIG (reference sequence). CDR3 nucleotides: TGTGCCTGGAGTGTACGCCCGCCGCCCACCGGGGAGCTGTTTTTT. It translates to CAWSVRPPPTGELFF.

This rearrangement joins TRBV9 to TRBJ2-1; perhaps TRBD2 as D (6 bases). The V end was cut by 2 bases, the J end by 12 bases, with 24 bases between. Germline V CDR1 and CDR2: SGDLS, YYNGEE. CDR3 length: 16 amino acids. CDR3 in DNA: TGTGCCAGCAGCGTGGGACCCGGCGGGGCGCTGGGCGGGCAGTTCTTC. It translates to CASSVGPGGALGGQFF.

The rearrangement uses TRBV5-1 and TRBJ2-3; TRBD1 matches 7 bases. V lost 4 bases and J lost 4; bases outside the gene matches: 15. CDR1 and CDR2 (germline): SGHRS, YFSETQ. This CDR3 comprises 17 residues. The DNA for the CDR3 is TGCGCCAGCAGCCCCAACTCACAGGGGTTAGGATCAGATACGCAGTATTTT. Translated, it gives CASSPNSQGLGSDTQYF.

The rearrangement links TRBV5-6 to TRBJ2-7; D gene ambiguous. V lost 0 bases to trimming and J lost 3 bases, with 4 bases between them. CDR3 length: 12 residues. Germline-derived CDR1 and CDR2 are SGHDT and YYEEEE. The CDR3 region is CASSLALYEQYF. CDR3 bases: TGTGCCAGCAGCTTGGCTCTCTACGAGCAGTACTTC.

The chain couples TRBV6-4 to TRBJ2-1, with 14 bases aligning to TRBD2. The V gene end was trimmed by 2 bases and the J gene end by 8 bases; junction bases not matched to a gene: 2. The germline CDR1 and CDR2 sequences are MRHNA and SNTAGT. The CDR3 loop spans 15 amino acids. In DNA form, the CDR3 reads TGTGCCAGCAGTGACGGGACTAGCGGGAGCGATGAGCAGTTCTTC. Its protein product is CASSDGTSGSDEQFF.

The rearrangement links TRBV6-6 to TRBJ2-3; D is uncertain. The CDR3 length is 13 residues. Germline V gene sequence: CDR1 MNHNY, CDR2 SVGAGI (reference sequence). V lost 0 bases to trimming and J lost 6 bases, with 7 bases between them. The CDR3 loop is CASSYSMLDTQYF. The CDR3 DNA follows: TGTGCCAGCAGTTACTCGATGTTGGATACGCAGTATTTT.

CDR3 coding DNA: TGTGCCAGCAGCATATCAGGGTTGGGAAACACCATATATTTT. It encodes CASSISGLGNTIYF. The rearrangement links TRBV7-2 to TRBJ1-3, with a weak D call TRBD1 (5 bases). CDR1 is SGHTA and CDR2 is FQGNSA in the germline V gene. V gave up 5 bases and J gave up 4 bases, with 12 bases separating them. The CDR3 loop spans 14 amino acids. Full variable domain (outside the CDR3, taken from reference TRBV7-2 and TRBJ1-3): GAGVSQSPSNKVTEKGKDVELRCDPISGHTALYWYRQSLGQGLEFLIYFQGNSAPDKSGLPSDRFSAERTGGSVSTLTIQRTQQEDSAVYLCASSISGLGNTIYFGEGSWLTVV.

This chain connects TRBV18 to TRBJ1-3, with unresolved D. The CDR3 spans 15 residues. The V and J ends lost 3 bases and 0 bases respectively, with 9 bases between them. CDR1 and CDR2 (germline): KGHSH, LQKENI. CDR3 in amino acids: CASSPTRSSGNTIYF. The DNA of the CDR3 is TGTGCCAGCTCACCGACACGAAGCTCTGGAAACACCATATATTTT.

V gene TRBV25-1 combines with J gene TRBJ2-1; 7 bases match TRBD2. V shed 4 bases, J shed 8 bases, and the junction held 2 bases outside the gene matches. The CDR3 contains 12 residues. Germline V CDR1 and CDR2: MGHDK, SYGVNS. CDR3 amino acids: CASSATSYEQFF. CDR3 DNA: TGTGCCAGCAGTGCGACTAGCTATGAGCAGTTCTTC.

The rearrangement uses TRBV7-8 and TRBJ2-2, with a possible D match to TRBD2 (6 bases). The CDR3 sequence is 13 residues long. Trimming pared 5 bases from V and 5 bases from J, leaving 9 bases between. In germline, CDR1 is SGHVS, CDR2 FQNEAQ. Here the CDR3 reads CASSRGGTGELFF. The CDR3, as DNA: TGTGCCAGCAGCAGAGGAGGGACCGGGGAGCTGTTTTTT.

This clone was observed a single time. The CDR3 DNA follows: TGTGCCACCAGCAGAGCCGGTGCCGGCACAGATACGCAGTATTTT. Its translation is CATSRAGAGTDTQYF. V usage is TRBV15 and J usage is TRBJ2-3; D uncertain. This CDR3 contains 15 residues. The V gene lost 1 base and the J gene lost 1 base, with 9 bases spanning the gap. Germline V gene data show CDR1 as LNHNV and CDR2 as YYDKDF (reference sequence).

This clone was found a few times. V usage is TRBV6-6 and J usage is TRBJ2-7; D gene ambiguous. The CDR3 covers 13 residues. Trimming shortened V by 0 bases and J by 5 bases, and 8 bases separated the two germline ends. CDR1 is MNHNY and CDR2 is SVGAGI in the germline V gene (reference sequence). In DNA form, the CDR3 reads TGTGCCAGCAGTTACTCGTCCCTTAACGAGCAGTACTTC. Translated, it gives CASSYSSLNEQYF.

The chain has TRBV7-3 and TRBJ2-2; TRBD1 matches at 7 bases. With 5 bases clipped from V and 5 bases from J, the junction kept 8 bases outside the gene matches. CDR1 is SGHTA, CDR2 FQGTGA, per germline. This CDR3 region has 15 residues. The CDR3 reads CASSPDRVATGELFF. The CDR3 bases are TGTGCCAGCAGCCCAGACAGGGTAGCGACCGGGGAGCTGTTTTTT.

This sequence joins TRBV27 and TRBJ2-5, with D perhaps given as TRBD1 or TRBD2 (5 bases each). V lost 5 bases to trimming and J lost 4 bases, with 20 bases between them. The CDR3 loop spans 16 amino acids. Germline values: CDR1 MNHEY, CDR2 SMNVEV (reference sequence). For the CDR3, the DNA is TGTGCCAGCAGTCTAACCGGGACCGCCGTTGTAGAGACCCAGTACTTC. It yields the protein CASSLTGTAVVETQYF.

This chain connects TRBV19 to TRBJ1-3; D gene unclear. Trimming stripped 8 bases from V and 4 bases from J, with 6 bases between. CDR3 size: 11 residues. CDR1 is LNHDA, CDR2 SQIVND, per germline (reference sequence). The CDR3 sequence: CASYRGNTIYF. CDR3 DNA sequence: TGTGCCAGTTACAGAGGAAACACCATATATTTT.